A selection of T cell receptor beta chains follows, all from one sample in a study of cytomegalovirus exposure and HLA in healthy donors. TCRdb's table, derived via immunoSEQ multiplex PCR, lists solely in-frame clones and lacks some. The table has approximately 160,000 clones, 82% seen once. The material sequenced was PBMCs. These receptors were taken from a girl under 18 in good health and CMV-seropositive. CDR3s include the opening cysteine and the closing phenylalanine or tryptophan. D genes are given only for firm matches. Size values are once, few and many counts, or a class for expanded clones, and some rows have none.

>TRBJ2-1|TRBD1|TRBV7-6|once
CAVAGQGMGEQFF
TGTGCCGTTGCGGGACAGGGGATGGGGGAGCAGTTCTTC
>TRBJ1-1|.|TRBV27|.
CASSLQGREAFF
TGTGCCAGCAGTTTGCAGGGCAGAGAAGCTTTCTTT
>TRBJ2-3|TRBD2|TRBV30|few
CAWSERDGTDTQYF
TGTGCCTGGAGTGAGCGGGACGGCACAGATACGCAGTATTTT
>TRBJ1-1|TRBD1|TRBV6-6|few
CASSQDRGETEAFF
TGTGCCAGCAGTCAAGACAGGGGCGAAACTGAAGCTTTCTTT
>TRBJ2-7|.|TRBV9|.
CASSVDPEAPWEQYF
TGTGCCAGCAGCGTAGATCCGGAGGCCCCCTGGGAGCAGTACTTC
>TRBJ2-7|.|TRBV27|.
CASRNRGLPYEQYF
TGTGCCAGCAGGAATCGCGGCCTCCCCTACGAGCAGTACTTC
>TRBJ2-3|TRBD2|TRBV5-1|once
CASSPEPLAGPDTDTQYF
TGCGCCAGCAGCCCCGAACCTTTAGCGGGACCAGACACAGATACGCAGTATTTT
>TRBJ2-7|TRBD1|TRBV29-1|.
CSVEGTGDPIAYEQYF
TGCAGCGTTGAGGGGACAGGGGACCCGATAGCGTACGAGCAGTACTTC
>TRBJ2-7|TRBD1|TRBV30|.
CACSIPGQAPYEQYF
TGTGCCTGTAGCATCCCGGGACAGGCACCCTACGAGCAGTACTTC
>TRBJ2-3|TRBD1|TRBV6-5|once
CASSYSRQGAGTQYF
TGTGCCAGCAGTTACTCCAGACAGGGGGCAGGTACGCAGTATTTT
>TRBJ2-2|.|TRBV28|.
CASTTPGAEVTGELFF
TGTGCCAGCACCACCCCAGGGGCGGAAGTCACCGGGGAGCTGTTTTTT
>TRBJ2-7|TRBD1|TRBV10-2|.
CASRRGQGAYEQYF
TGCGCCAGCAGGAGGGGACAGGGGGCGTACGAGCAGTACTTC
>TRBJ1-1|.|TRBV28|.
CASSLSLEAFF
TGTGCCAGCAGTTTATCCCTAGAAGCTTTCTTT
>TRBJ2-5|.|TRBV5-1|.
CASSLAGGETQYF
TGCGCCAGCAGCTTGGCAGGGGGGGAGACCCAGTACTTC
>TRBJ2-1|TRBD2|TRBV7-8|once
CASSPIGEGPYNEQFF
TGTGCCAGCAGCCCCATCGGGGAGGGGCCCTACAATGAGCAGTTCTTC
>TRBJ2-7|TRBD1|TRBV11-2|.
CASSLDRGVYEQYF
TGTGCCAGCAGTCTGGACAGGGGCGTCTACGAGCAGTACTTC
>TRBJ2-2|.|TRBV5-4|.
CASSLVSAEAGELFF
TGTGCCAGCAGCTTGGTGAGCGCCGAAGCCGGGGAGCTGTTTTTT
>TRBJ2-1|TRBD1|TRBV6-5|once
CASSYSDRDSNEQFF
TGTGCCAGCAGTTACTCGGACCGGGACAGCAATGAGCAGTTCTTC
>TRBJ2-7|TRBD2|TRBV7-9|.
CASSFPPGPSGGREQYF
TGTGCCAGCAGCTTCCCGCCCGGGCCTAGCGGAGGCCGAGAGCAGTACTTC
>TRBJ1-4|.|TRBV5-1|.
CASSLVGLYNEKLFF
TGCGCCAGCAGCTTGGTGGGGCTATATAATGAAAAACTGTTTTTT
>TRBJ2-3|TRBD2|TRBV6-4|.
CASSGEAGASQYF
TGTGCCAGCAGTGGGGAGGCGGGAGCATCGCAGTATTTT
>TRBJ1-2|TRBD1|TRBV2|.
CASSELDRGYGYTF
TGTGCCAGCAGTGAACTGGACAGGGGCTATGGCTACACCTTC
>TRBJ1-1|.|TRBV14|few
CASSQDFGTEAFF
TGTGCCAGCAGCCAAGATTTCGGGACTGAAGCTTTCTTT
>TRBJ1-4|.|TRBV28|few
CASLASGKEEKLFF
TGTGCCAGTTTAGCATCAGGGAAGGAAGAAAAACTGTTTTTT
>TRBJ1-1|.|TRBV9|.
CASSVDVRSGTEAFF
TGTGCCAGCAGCGTAGACGTCCGCTCGGGCACTGAAGCTTTCTTT
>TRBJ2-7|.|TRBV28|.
CASSQDYEQYF
TGTGCCAGCAGCCAGGACTACGAGCAGTACTTC
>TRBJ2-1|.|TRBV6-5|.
CASSYPTGMQQFF
TGTGCCAGCAGTTACCCGACAGGTATGCAGCAGTTCTTC
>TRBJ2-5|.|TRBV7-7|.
CASRRGGPGAETQYF
TGTGCTAGCAGGCGGGGAGGCCCGGGTGCAGAGACCCAGTACTTC
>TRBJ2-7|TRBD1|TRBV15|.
CATSSELAGQGSYEQYF
TGTGCCACCAGCAGTGAATTGGCGGGACAGGGCTCCTACGAGCAGTACTTC
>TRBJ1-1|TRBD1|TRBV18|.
CASSRRQGLNTEAFF
TGTGCCAGCTCACGGAGACAGGGATTGAACACTGAAGCTTTCTTT
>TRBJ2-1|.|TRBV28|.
CASSSNRIPYNEQFF
TGTGCCAGCAGCTCTAACAGGATCCCCTACAATGAGCAGTTCTTC
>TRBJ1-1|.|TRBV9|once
CASSGGGLNTEAFF
TGTGCCAGCAGCGGGGGGGGCTTGAACACTGAAGCTTTCTTT
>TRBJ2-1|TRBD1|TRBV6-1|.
CASNSGTGEYNEQFF
TGTGCCAGCAATTCCGGGACAGGGGAATACAATGAGCAGTTCTTC
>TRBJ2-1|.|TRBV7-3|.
CASSPRDFPRSEQFF
TGTGCCAGCAGCCCACGGGACTTCCCGAGGAGTGAGCAGTTCTTC
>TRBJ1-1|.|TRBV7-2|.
CASSSQMNTEAFF
TGTGCCAGCAGTTCCCAGATGAACACTGAAGCTTTCTTT
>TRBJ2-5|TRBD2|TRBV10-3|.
CAISEGRSGRTQYF
TGTGCCATCAGTGAAGGTCGAAGCGGGAGGACCCAGTACTTC
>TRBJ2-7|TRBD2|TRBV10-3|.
CAISEPRLAGASEQYF
TGTGCCATCAGTGAGCCCAGACTAGCGGGAGCCTCCGAGCAGTACTTC